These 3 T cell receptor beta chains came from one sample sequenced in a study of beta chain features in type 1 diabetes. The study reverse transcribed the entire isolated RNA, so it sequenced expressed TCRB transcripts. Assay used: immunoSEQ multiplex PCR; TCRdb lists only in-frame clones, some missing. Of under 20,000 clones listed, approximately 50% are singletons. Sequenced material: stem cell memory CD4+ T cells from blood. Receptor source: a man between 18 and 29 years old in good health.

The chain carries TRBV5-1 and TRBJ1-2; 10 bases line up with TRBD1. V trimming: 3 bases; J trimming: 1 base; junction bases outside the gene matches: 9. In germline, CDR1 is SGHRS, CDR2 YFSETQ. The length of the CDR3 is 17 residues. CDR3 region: CASSSKSGQGFNYGYTF. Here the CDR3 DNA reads TGCGCCAGCAGCTCGAAGTCGGGACAGGGGTTTAACTATGGCTACACCTTC.

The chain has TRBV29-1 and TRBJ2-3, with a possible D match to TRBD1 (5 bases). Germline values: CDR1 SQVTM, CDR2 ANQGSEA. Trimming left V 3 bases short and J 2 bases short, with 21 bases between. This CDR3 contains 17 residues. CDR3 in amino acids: CSVDRPKGAELTDTQYF. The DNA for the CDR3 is TGCAGCGTTGACCGCCCTAAAGGGGCAGAGCTCACAGATACGCAGTATTTT.

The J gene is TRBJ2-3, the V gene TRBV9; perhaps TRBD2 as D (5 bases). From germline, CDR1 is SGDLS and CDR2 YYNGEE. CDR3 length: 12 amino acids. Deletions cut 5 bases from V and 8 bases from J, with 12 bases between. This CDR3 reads CASRRVAGTQYF. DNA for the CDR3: TGTGCCAGCAGGAGAGTGGCGGGTACGCAGTATTTT. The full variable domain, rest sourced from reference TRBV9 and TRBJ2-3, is DSGVTQTPKHLITATGQRVTLRCSPRSGDLSVYWYQQSLDQGLQFLIQYYNGEERAKGNILERFSAQQFPDLHSELNLSSLELGDSALYFCASRRVAGTQYFGPGTRLTVL.